What follows is one TCR beta chain and its context. What it binds is unknown. The CDR3 consists of 15 residues. J gave up 4 bases and V 3 bases, and 8 bases lay outside the gene matches. The V gene's germline CDR1 is SQVTM and CDR2 ANQGSEA. The data are from a study of vaccination effects on CD4 cells after COVID-19. Culturing for approximately 10 days preceded CD4+ T cell isolation. Participants got two doses of BNT162b2 or mRNA-1273 vaccine. Clones were read by immunoSEQ multiplex PCR, and TCRdb kept only the in-frame ones, dropping some. The sample has 45,000 to 55,000 clones, 55% to 75% seen once. This clonotype was sampled from a human donor who received a COVID-19 vaccine. Here the sequenced sample was CD4+ T cells from PBMCs cultured without peptide, taken after COVID-19 vaccination. V gene TRBV29-1 combines with J gene TRBJ2-1; 8 nucleotides align to TRBD2. CDR3 sequence reads: CSVDVAGSVYNEQFF. The CDR3 region has the DNA TGCAGCGTTGACGTAGCGGGGTCCGTATACAATGAGCAGTTCTTC.